Presented here are 2 T cell receptor beta chains from one specimen sequenced in a study of CDR3 diversity in severe acne. One entry per CDR3 protein results from TCRdb running MiXCR on the PCR reads. The data hold about 84,000 distinct CDR3 sequences, with under 65% observed a single time. The source material was blood. All receptors come from a male donor in good health, without acne.

V and J are TRBV30 and TRBJ2-5, with D maybe TRBD2 (7 bases). The germline V gene encodes CDR1 GTSNPN and CDR2 SVGIG (reference sequence). V was trimmed by 8 bases and J by 4 bases, leaving 20 bases between them. The CDR3 has 14 amino acids. This CDR3 is CASSRGALTETQYF. Here the CDR3 DNA reads TGTGCCAGCAGCCGGGGGGCTCTCACAGAGACCCAGTACTTC. Full variable domain (missing parts from reference TRBV30 and TRBJ2-5): SQTIHQWPATLVQPVGSPLSLECTVEGTSNPNLYWYRQAAGRGLQLLFYSVGIGQISSEVPQNLSASRPQDRQFILSSKKLLLSDSGFYLCASSRGALTETQYFGPGTRLLVL.

This clonotype showed up many times. The CDR3 is CASSEHAQAPRAFF. CDR3 nucleotides: TGTGCCAGCAGTGAACATGCGCAGGCTCCGAGGGCTTTCTTT. The V call is TRBV2, the J call TRBJ1-1, with D unresolved. The germline CDR1 and CDR2 sequences are SNHLY and FYNNEI. The CDR3 spans 14 residues. The V gene lost 2 bases and the J gene lost 11 bases, with 18 bases spanning the gap.